The clone carrying this TCR beta chain was counted once. Libraries were prepared by immunoSEQ multiplex PCR; TCRdb keeps only in-frame clonotypes and omits some of them. The sample shows fewer than 350,000 clones, 85% of them seen only once. This CDR3 contains 14 residues. V dropped 6 bases and J dropped 1 base, with 13 bases sitting between them. Looked up from germline, CDR1 is MNHEY and CDR2 is SVGEGT. The data derive from a study of blood T cell repertoires in COVID-19. Assignment of participants to cohorts was predicated upon participant-reported clinical history. In the 2 weeks before study entry, exposed participants met a COVID-19 case, which was PCR-confirmed or clinician-diagnosed.

This clonotype was obtained from a woman aged 25-40 years who had been exposed to COVID-19. The rearrangement uses TRBV6-2 or TRBV6-3 and TRBJ2-7; a possible D gene is TRBD1 (6 bases). Sample: PBMCs or T cells enriched from blood (not recorded which). The CDR3 reads CASSSGTPSYEQYF. The CDR3, as DNA: TGTGCCAGCAGCTCCGGGACACCGTCCTACGAGCAGTACTTC.